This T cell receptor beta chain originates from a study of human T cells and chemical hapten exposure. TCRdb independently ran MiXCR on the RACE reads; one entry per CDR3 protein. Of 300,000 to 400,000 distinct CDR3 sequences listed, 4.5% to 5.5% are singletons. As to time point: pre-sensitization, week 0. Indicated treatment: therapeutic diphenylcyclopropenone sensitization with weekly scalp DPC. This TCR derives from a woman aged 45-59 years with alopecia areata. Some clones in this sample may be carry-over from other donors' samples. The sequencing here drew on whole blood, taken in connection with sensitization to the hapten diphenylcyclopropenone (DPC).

The CDR3 sequence is CSVVGQGVPPDGYTF. CDR3 nucleotides: TGCAGCGTTGTGGGACAGGGGGTCCCTCCAGATGGCTACACCTTC. This chain links TRBV29-1 with TRBJ1-2; TRBD1 matches at 11 bases. The J segment lost 6 bases and the V segment lost 4 bases, leaving 10 bases of the junction unmatched. Germline CDR1 is SQVTM and CDR2 is ANQGSEA. The CDR3 is 15 amino acids.